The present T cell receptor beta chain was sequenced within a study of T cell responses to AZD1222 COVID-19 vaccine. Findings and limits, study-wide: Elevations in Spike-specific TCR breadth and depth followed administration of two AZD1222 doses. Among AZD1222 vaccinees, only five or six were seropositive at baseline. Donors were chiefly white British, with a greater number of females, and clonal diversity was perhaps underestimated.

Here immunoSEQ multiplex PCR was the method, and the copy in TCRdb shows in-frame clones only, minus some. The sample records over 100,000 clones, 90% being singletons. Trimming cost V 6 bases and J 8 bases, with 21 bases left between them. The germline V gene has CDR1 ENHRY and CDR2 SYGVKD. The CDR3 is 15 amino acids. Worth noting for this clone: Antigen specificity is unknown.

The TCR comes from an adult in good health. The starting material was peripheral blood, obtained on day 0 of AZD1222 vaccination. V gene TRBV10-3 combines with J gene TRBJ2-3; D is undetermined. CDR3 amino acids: CAISPELLTAVTQYF. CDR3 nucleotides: TGTGCCATCAGCCCCGAGCTTCTAACGGCTGTTACGCAGTATTTT.